Following are 12 T cell receptor beta chains from one sample sequenced in a study of blood T cell repertoires in COVID-19. Profiled with immunoSEQ multiplex PCR; TCRdb holds only in-frame clones, not every one. The data contain about 140,000 clones, about four fifths of them singletons. Sequenced material: peripheral blood. Receptor source: a man aged 65-85 years who had recovered from COVID-19.

The chain combines TRBV3-1 (or the pseudogene TRBV3-2) with TRBJ1-6; D is possibly TRBD1 (6 bases). CDR1 is LGHDT, CDR2 YNNKEL, per germline (reference sequence). Between the trimmed V and J ends, which lost 4 bases and 9 bases, there was a span of 13 bases. The CDR3 runs to 14 residues. CDR3 residues: CASSRGQGGSPLHF. The CDR3 coding sequence is TGTGCCAGCAGCCGGGGACAAGGAGGTTCACCCCTCCACTTT.

V and J are TRBV3-1 (or the pseudogene TRBV3-2) and TRBJ1-4, with TRBD1 as a possible D gene (5 bases). The V end was cut by 4 bases, the J end by 4 bases, with 13 bases between. CDR3 length: 15 residues. CDR1 and CDR2 (germline): LGHDT, YNNKEL (reference sequence). The CDR3 loop is CASSLRRDSNEKLFF. CDR3 nucleotides: TGTGCCAGCAGCCTCCGGCGAGACAGTAATGAAAAACTGTTTTTT.

The V call is TRBV27, the J call TRBJ2-1; TRBD2 matches at 12 bases. V trimming: 4 bases; J trimming: 2 bases; junction bases outside the gene matches: 6. CDR1 MNHEY and CDR2 SMNVEV come from the germline V gene (reference sequence). The CDR3 has 17 residues. CDR3: CASSSGLAGLTYNEQFF. CDR3 nucleotide sequence: TGTGCCAGCAGTTCAGGACTAGCGGGACTTACCTACAATGAGCAGTTCTTC.

The chain has TRBV27 and TRBJ2-7; the match to TRBD1 covers 9 bases. The length of the CDR3 is 15 residues. Germline CDR1 and CDR2: MNHEY and SMNVEV (reference sequence). J was trimmed by 2 bases and V by 3 bases; bases with no gene match: 5. CDR3 nucleotide sequence: TGTGCCAGCAGTTTCAGGACAGGGGTTACCTACGAGCAGTACTTC. Its protein is CASSFRTGVTYEQYF.

V is TRBV5-6 and J is TRBJ2-7; TRBD2 matches 7 bases. The CDR3 runs 13 residues. The germline V gene has CDR1 SGHDT and CDR2 YYEEEE. With V trimmed by 6 bases and J by 6 bases, 9 bases remained unmatched. The CDR3 protein is CASTLWGGSEQYF. The CDR3 DNA reads TGTGCCAGCACGTTGTGGGGCGGGAGCGAGCAGTACTTC. The variable domain in full, with the rest retrieved from reference TRBV5-6 and TRBJ2-7, is DAGVTQSPTHLIKTRGQQVTLRCSPKSGHDTVSWYQQALGQGPQFIFQYYEEEERQRGNFPDRFSGHQFPNYSSELNVNALLLGDSALYLCASTLWGGSEQYFGPGTRLTVT.

J is TRBJ2-1 and V is TRBV3-1 (or the pseudogene TRBV3-2); D is perhaps TRBD1 (5 bases). CDR3 length: 12 residues. The germline gives CDR1 LGHDT, CDR2 YNNKEL (reference sequence). The germline V and J ends were trimmed by 4 bases and 12 bases, with 13 bases remaining between them. CDR3 DNA: TGTGCCAGCAGCCTAGGGGCCATTGGGCAGTTCTTC. Translated: CASSLGAIGQFF.

DNA of the CDR3: TGCGCCAGCAGCTTGGACAGGGGCCGTGAAGCTTTCTTT. This translates into CASSLDRGREAFF. The V gene is TRBV5-1, the J gene TRBJ1-1, with 7 bases lining up with TRBD1. The V gene end was trimmed by 0 bases and the J gene end by 7 bases; junction bases not matched to a gene: 3. The CDR3 totals 13 residues. Per the germline V gene, CDR1 is SGHRS and CDR2 is YFSETQ.

The gene calls are TRBV28 and TRBJ1-3; 7 bases map to TRBD1. Germline V gene sequence: CDR1 MDHEN, CDR2 SYDVKM. The CDR3 length is 14 residues. The V and J ends lost 1 base and 3 bases, in that order; junction bases with no gene match: 0. The CDR3 DNA is TGTGCCAGCAGTTTATCAGGGGGTGGAAACACCATATATTTT. It translates to CASSLSGGGNTIYF.

V gene TRBV19 combines with J gene TRBJ1-3; 10 nucleotides match TRBD1. Germline values: CDR1 LNHDA, CDR2 SQIVND (reference sequence). The junction had 6 bases not matched to a gene; V was cut back by 9 bases and J by 4 bases. CDR3 length equals 14 residues. CDR3 residues: CASRTGGLGNTIYF. CDR3 nucleotide sequence: TGTGCCAGCCGGACAGGGGGTCTGGGAAACACCATATATTTT.

The rearrangement joins TRBV5-1 to TRBJ1-1, with unresolved D. Germline CDR1 SGHRS, CDR2 YFSETQ. The CDR3 is 15 amino acids. Trimming removed 4 bases at V and 1 base at J, with 14 bases between. CDR3 sequence reads: CASSPPEATNTEAFF. CDR3 bases: TGCGCCAGCAGCCCCCCTGAGGCGACGAACACTGAAGCTTTCTTT.

In its sample, this clone was seen once. The rearrangement links TRBV2 to TRBJ2-7; 10 bases are a match to TRBD1. This CDR3 is 16 amino acids long. Germline assignment: CDR1 SNHLY and CDR2 FYNNEI. After removal of 6 bases from V and 2 bases from J, the junction contained 10 bases not matched to a gene. CDR3 in DNA: TGTGCCAGCAGGGGCGGACAGGGGGAGATCCCCTACGAGCAGTACTTC. This sequence encodes CASRGGQGEIPYEQYF.

This clone was recorded a few times. V and J are TRBV6-2 or TRBV6-3 and TRBJ2-2; 14 bases agree with TRBD2. The ends lost 2 bases at V and 1 base at J; junction bases unmatched: 0. The CDR3 totals 17 residues. Germline V gene sequence: CDR1 MNHEY, CDR2 SVGEGT. Here the CDR3 reads CASSYGTSGRNTGELFF. CDR3 bases: TGTGCCAGCAGTTACGGGACTAGCGGGAGGAACACCGGGGAGCTGTTTTTT.